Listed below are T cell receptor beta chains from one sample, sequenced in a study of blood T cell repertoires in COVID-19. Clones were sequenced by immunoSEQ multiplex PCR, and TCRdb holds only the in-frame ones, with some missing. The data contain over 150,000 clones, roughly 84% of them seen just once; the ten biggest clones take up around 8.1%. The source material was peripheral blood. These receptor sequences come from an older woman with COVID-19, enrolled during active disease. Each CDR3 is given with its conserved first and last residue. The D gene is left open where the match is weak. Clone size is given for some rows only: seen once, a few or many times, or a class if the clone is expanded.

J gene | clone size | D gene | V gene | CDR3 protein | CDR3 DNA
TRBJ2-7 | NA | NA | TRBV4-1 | CASSPQGHEQYF | TGCGCCAGCAGCCCCCAGGGTCACGAGCAGTACTTC
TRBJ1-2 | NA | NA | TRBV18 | CASSPQTGLPNYGYTF | TGTGCCAGCTCACCTCAGACAGGATTACCGAACTATGGCTACACCTTC
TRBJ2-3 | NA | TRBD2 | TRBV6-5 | CASSYGRGATDTQYF | TGTGCCAGCAGTTACGGGCGGGGGGCCACAGATACGCAGTATTTT
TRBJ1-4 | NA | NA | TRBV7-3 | CASSIIHSDLEKLFF | TGTGCCAGCAGCATAATCCACAGTGACCTTGAAAAACTGTTTTTT
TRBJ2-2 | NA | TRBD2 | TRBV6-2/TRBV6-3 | CASSPSGGYAGELFF | TGTGCCAGCAGCCCCAGCGGGGGGTATGCCGGGGAGCTGTTTTTT
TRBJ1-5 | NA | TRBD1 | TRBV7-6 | CASSTGTGYSNQPQHF | TGTGCCAGCAGCACCGGGACAGGCTATAGCAATCAGCCCCAGCATTTT
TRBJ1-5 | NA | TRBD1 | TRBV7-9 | CASSSDRGDQPQHF | TGTGCCAGCAGTTCAGACAGGGGGGATCAGCCCCAGCATTTT
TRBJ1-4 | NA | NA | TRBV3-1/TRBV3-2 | CASSQPRGSNEKLFF | TGTGCCAGCAGCCAACCCAGGGGTTCTAATGAAAAACTGTTTTTT
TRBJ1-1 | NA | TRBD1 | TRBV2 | CASSTNRGGTEAFF | TGTGCCAGCAGTACCAACAGGGGCGGGACTGAAGCTTTCTTT
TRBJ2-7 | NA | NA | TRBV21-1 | CASSSCGTETYEQYF | TGTGCCAGCAGCTCATGCGGGACTGAAACCTACGAGCAGTACTTC
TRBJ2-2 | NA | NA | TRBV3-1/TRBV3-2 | CASSQEGGGVTANTGELFF | TGTGCCAGCAGCCAAGAGGGAGGAGGGGTCACCGCGAACACCGGGGAGCTGTTTTTT
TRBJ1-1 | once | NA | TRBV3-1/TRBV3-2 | CASSPPNMNTEAFF | TGTGCCAGCAGCCCCCCGAACATGAACACTGAAGCTTTCTTT
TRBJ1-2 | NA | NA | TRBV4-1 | CASSLSSGGYEVGGNYGYTF | TGCGCCAGCAGCCTTAGTTCCGGGGGGTATGAGGTAGGCGGAAACTATGGCTACACCTTC
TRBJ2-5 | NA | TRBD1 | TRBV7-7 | CASSLSTGRSETQYF | TGTGCTAGCAGCTTATCGACAGGGCGATCGGAGACCCAGTACTTC